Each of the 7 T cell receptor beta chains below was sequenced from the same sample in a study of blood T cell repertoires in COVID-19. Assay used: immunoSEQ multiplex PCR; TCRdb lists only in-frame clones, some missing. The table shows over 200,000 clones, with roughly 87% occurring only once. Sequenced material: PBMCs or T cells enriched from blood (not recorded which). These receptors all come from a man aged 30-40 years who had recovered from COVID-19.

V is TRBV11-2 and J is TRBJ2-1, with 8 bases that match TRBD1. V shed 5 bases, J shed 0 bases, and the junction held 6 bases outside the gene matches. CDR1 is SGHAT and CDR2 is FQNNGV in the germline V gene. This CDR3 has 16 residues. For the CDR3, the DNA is TGTGCCAGCAGCACCAGGACAGGGAGCTCCTACAATGAGCAGTTCTTC. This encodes CASSTRTGSSYNEQFF.

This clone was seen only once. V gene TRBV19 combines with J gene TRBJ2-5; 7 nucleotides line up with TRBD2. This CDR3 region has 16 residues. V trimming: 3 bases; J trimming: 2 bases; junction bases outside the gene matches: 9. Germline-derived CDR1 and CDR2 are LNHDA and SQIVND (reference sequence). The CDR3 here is CASSILFTSEQETQYF. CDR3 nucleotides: TGTGCCAGTAGTATTCTGTTCACTAGCGAGCAAGAGACCCAGTACTTC.

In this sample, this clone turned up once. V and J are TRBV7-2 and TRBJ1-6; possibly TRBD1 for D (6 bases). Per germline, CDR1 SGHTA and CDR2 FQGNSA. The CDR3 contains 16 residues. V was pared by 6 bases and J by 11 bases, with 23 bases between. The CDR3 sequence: CASSQGGDRLLAPLHF. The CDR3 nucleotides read TGTGCCAGCAGTCAAGGCGGTGACAGGCTATTGGCACCCCTCCACTTT. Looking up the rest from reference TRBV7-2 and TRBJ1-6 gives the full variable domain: GAGVSQSPSNKVTEKGKDVELRCDPISGHTALYWYRQSLGQGLEFLIYFQGNSAPDKSGLPSDRFSAERTGGSVSTLTIQRTQQEDSAVYLCASSQGGDRLLAPLHFGNGTRLTVT.

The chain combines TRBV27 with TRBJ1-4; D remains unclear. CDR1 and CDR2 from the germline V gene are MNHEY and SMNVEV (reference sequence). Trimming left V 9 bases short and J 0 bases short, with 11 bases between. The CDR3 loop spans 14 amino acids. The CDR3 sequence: CASTGVATNEKLFF. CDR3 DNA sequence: TGTGCCAGTACCGGGGTCGCAACTAATGAAAAACTGTTTTTT.

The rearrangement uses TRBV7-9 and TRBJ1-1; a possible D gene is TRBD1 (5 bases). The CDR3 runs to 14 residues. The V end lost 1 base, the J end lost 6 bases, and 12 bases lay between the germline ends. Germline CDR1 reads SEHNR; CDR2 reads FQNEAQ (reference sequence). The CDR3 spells CASSLGAGQAEAFF. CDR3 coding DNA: TGTGCCAGCAGCTTAGGTGCAGGGCAGGCTGAAGCTTTCTTT.

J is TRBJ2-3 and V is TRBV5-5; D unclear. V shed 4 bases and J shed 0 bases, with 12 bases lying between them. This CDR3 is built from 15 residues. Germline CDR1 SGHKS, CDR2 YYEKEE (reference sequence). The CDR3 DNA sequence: TGTGCCAGCAGCAGTAGTCCCCTTAGCACAGATACGCAGTATTTT. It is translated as CASSSSPLSTDTQYF.

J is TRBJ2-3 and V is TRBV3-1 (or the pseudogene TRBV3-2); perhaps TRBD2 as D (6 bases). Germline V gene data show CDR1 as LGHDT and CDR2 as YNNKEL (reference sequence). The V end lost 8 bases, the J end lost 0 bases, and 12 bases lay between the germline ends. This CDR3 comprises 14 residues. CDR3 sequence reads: CASEGGPSTDTQYF. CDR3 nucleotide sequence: TGTGCCAGCGAGGGAGGTCCTAGCACAGATACGCAGTATTTT.